Described below is a single T cell receptor beta chain sequence and its context. Its cognate antigen is unknown. The CDR3 extends over 14 amino acids. Germline V gives CDR1 ENHRY, CDR2 SYGVKD. V was pared by 0 bases and J by 4 bases, with 9 bases between. The data were taken from a study of blood T cells in healthy people across ages. Study-level findings and limits: The long-lived group displayed more naive CD4+ cells, plus higher diversity, than the aged donors did.

Next came a second PCR, run for about 6 to 12 cycles, which used a sample-barcoded 5' primer along with a J-beta primer mix. Any given sample supplied a minimum of 2.5 million CDR3-containing paired-end reads. TCRdb analysed the 5' RACE reads with MiXCR anew, one entry per CDR3 protein. Of some 1.7 million distinct CDR3 sequences listed, approximately 28% are singletons. Each sample gave at least 7 million isolated PBMCs. V usage is TRBV10-3 and J usage is TRBJ2-5; maybe TRBD2 (6 bases). This sequence originates from a woman in her twenties or thirties in good health. Sequencing was performed on blood. The CDR3 is CAISESEGTETQYF. CDR3 sequence (DNA): TGTGCCATCAGTGAGTCGGAGGGGACAGAGACCCAGTACTTC.